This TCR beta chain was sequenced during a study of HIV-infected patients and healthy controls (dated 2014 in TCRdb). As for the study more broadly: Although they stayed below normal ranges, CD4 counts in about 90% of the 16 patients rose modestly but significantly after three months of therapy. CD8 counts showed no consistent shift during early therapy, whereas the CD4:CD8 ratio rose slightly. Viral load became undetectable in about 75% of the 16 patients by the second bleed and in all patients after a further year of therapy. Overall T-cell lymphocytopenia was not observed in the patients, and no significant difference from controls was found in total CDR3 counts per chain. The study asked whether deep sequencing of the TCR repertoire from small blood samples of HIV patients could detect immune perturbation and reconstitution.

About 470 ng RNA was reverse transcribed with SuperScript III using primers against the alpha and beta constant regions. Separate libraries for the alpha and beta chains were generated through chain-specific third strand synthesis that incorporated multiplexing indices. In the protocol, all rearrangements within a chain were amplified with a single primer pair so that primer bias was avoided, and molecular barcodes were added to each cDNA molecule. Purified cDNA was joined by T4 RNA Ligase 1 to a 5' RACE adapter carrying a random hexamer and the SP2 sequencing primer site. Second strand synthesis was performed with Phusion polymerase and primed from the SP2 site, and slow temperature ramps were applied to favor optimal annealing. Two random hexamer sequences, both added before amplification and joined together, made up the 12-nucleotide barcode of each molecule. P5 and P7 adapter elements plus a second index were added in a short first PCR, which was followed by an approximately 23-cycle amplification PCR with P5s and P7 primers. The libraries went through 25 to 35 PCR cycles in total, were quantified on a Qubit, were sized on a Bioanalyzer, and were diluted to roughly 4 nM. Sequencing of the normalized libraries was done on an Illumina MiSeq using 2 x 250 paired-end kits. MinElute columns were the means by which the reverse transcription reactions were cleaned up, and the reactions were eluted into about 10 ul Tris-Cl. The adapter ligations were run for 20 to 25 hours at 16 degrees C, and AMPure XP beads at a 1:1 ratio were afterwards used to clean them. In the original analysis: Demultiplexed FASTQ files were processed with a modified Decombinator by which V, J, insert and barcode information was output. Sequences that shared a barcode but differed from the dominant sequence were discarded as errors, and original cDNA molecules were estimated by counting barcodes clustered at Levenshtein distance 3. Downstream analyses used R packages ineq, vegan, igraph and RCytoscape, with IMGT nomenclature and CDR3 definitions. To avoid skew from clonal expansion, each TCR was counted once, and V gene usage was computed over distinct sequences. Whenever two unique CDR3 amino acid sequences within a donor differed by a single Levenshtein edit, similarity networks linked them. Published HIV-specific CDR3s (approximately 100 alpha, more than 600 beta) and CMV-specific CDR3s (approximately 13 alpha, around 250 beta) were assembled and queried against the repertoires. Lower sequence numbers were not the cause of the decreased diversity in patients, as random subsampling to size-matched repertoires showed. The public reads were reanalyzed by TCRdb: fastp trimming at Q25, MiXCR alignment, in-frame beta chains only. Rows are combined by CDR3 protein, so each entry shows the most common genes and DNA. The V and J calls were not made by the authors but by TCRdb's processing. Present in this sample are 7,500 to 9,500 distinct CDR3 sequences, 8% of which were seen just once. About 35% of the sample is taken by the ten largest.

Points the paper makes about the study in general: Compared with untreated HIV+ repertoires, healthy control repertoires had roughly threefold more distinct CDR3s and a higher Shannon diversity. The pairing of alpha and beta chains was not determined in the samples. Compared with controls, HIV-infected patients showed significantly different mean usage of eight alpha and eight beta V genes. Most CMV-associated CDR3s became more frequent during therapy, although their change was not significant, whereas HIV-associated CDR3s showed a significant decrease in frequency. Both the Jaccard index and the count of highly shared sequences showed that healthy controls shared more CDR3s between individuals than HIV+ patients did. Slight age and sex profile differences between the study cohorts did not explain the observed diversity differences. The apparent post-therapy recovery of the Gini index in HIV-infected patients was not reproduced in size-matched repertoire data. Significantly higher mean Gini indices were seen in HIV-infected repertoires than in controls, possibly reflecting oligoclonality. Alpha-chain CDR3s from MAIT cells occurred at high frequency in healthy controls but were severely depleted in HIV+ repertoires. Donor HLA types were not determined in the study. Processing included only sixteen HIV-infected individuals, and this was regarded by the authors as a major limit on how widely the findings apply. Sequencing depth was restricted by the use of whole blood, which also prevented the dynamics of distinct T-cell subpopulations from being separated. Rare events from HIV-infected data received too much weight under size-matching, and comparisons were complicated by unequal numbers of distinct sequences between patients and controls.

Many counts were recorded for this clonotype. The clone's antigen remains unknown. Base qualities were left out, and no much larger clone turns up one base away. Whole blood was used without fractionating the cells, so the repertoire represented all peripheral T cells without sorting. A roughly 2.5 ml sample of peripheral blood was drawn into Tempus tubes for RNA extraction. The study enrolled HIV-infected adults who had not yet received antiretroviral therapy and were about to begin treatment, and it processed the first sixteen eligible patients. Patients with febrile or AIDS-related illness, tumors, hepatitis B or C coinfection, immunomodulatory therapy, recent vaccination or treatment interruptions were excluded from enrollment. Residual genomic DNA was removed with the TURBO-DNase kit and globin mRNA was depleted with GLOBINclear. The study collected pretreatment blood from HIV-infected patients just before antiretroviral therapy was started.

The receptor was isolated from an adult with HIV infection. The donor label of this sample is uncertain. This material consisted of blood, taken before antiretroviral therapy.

This receptor carries the CDR3 CASSPSGLVGGWETQYF. The bases are TGTGCCAGCAGCCCCTCGGGACTAGTAGGGGGCTGGGAGACCCAGTACTTC. The chain links TRBV7-9 with TRBJ2-5; TRBD2 is perhaps the D gene, given 8 matching bases. From the cysteine up to the phenylalanine, the CDR3 has a length of 17 residues. Only CDR3 DNA remains: 51 bases, in frame from the first base. Based on the germline V gene (reference sequence), the CDR1 and CDR2 sequences are SEHNR and FQNEAQ. The V and J ends are trimmed by 5 bases and 5 bases, leaving 24 bases between them. The CDR3, completed at both ends by the reference TRBV7-9 and TRBJ2-5 genes, gives the full variable domain DTGVSQNPRHKITKRGQNVTFRCDPISEHNRLYWYRQTLGQGPEFLTYFQNEAQLEKSRLLSDRFSAERPKGSFSTLEIQRTEQGDSAMYLCASSPSGLVGGWETQYFGPGTRLLVL.